The 12 T cell receptor beta chains listed next were all sequenced from one sample in a study of CD8+ T cells in alopecia areata. Following extraction, RNA underwent reverse transcription to cDNA, which served as the sequencing template. Some clones are missing from TCRdb's copy, which holds only in-frame ones; the method was immunoSEQ multiplex PCR. Of roughly 75,000 clones detected, under 75% appear once; the ten largest clones hold 17%. Here the sequenced sample was CD8+ T cells sorted from blood, taken at week 0. These receptors all stem from a human donor with alopecia areata.

By share, this clone ranks as medium-sized. The rearrangement joins TRBV6-4 to TRBJ2-1; 10 bases agree with TRBD2. The CDR3 has 15 residues. V dropped 4 bases and J dropped 3; count of bases not matched to a gene: 3. Germline CDR1 is MRHNA and CDR2 is SNTAGT. CDR3 sequence reads: CASSVASGGYNEQFF. CDR3 DNA: TGTGCCAGCAGTGTGGCTAGCGGGGGCTACAATGAGCAGTTCTTC.

By its share, this clone is large. The rearrangement joins TRBV15 to TRBJ2-3; 7 bases are shared with TRBD1. The trim removed 0 bases at V and 1 base at J, leaving 4 bases unmatched. CDR3 length: 16 residues. Germline V lookup: CDR1 LNHNV, CDR2 YYDKDF (reference sequence). For the CDR3, the DNA is TGTGCCACCAGCAGAGATGCCCAGGGGGGCACAGATACGCAGTATTTT. Encoded protein: CATSRDAQGGTDTQYF. Full variable domain (outside the CDR3, taken from reference TRBV15 and TRBJ2-3): DAMVIQNPRYQVTQFGKPVTLSCSQTLNHNVMYWYQQKSSQAPKLLFHYYDKDFNNEADTPDNFQSRRPNTSFCFLDIRSPGLGDTAMYLCATSRDAQGGTDTQYFGPGTRLTVL.

The V call is TRBV5-1, the J call TRBJ2-1; the D call may be TRBD1 or TRBD2 (5 bases each). The CDR3 totals 12 residues. CDR1 SGHRS and CDR2 YFSETQ come from the germline V gene. Trimming took off 6 bases at V and 5 bases at J, with 9 bases between the two ends. CDR3 residues: CASTQEDNEQFF. The DNA for the CDR3 is TGCGCCAGCACACAGGAGGACAATGAGCAGTTCTTC.

The chain employs TRBV4-1 and TRBJ2-2; 9 nucleotides agree with TRBD1. From germline, CDR1 is MGHRA and CDR2 YSYEKL. The trim removed 1 base at V and 1 base at J, leaving 10 bases unmatched. There are 19 residues in the CDR3. The DNA of the CDR3 is TGCGCCAGCAGCCAAGGTGCGGGACAGGGTTTGAGGAACACCGGGGAGCTGTTTTTT. It yields the protein CASSQGAGQGLRNTGELFF.

The V and J genes are TRBV4-1 and TRBJ2-7; D might be TRBD2 (6 bases). Per the germline V gene, CDR1 is MGHRA and CDR2 is YSYEKL. V dropped 3 bases and J dropped 3 bases, with 18 bases sitting between them. This CDR3 is built from 16 residues. In DNA, the CDR3 is TGCGCCAGCAGCCAGGGAGTGTCGGGGACTGGCTACGAGCAGTACTTC. Translating gives CASSQGVSGTGYEQYF.

The chain couples TRBV15 to TRBJ1-3; D may be TRBD1 (5 bases). V was clipped by 2 bases and J by 3 bases, with 8 bases between them. The germline gives CDR1 LNHNV, CDR2 YYDKDF (reference sequence). The CDR3 covers 14 residues. The CDR3 coding sequence is TGTGCCACCAGCAGACGGACATTTGGAAACACCATATATTTT. It yields the protein CATSRRTFGNTIYF.

The chain carries TRBV5-6 and TRBJ1-5, with D unresolved. The CDR3 runs to 16 residues. CDR1 SGHDT and CDR2 YYEEEE come from the germline V gene. Trimming cost V 0 bases and J 1 base, with 11 bases left between them. The CDR3, as DNA: TGTGCCAGCAGCTTGGGAGGGCAACCGAGCAATCAGCCCCAGCATTTT. Translating it yields CASSLGGQPSNQPQHF.

This clone came up many times. The chain has TRBV7-8 and TRBJ2-1; TRBD2 matches at 13 bases. From germline, CDR1 is SGHVS and CDR2 FQNEAQ. CDR3 size: 16 residues. V trimming: 6 bases; J trimming: 5 bases; junction bases outside the gene matches: 7. The CDR3 here is CASRQRLAGGNNEQFF. The CDR3 bases are TGTGCCAGCAGACAACGACTAGCGGGGGGCAACAATGAGCAGTTCTTC.

V usage is TRBV28 and J usage is TRBJ1-1; no firm D call. Between the trimmed V and J ends, which lost 2 bases and 7 bases, there was a span of 14 bases. Germline CDR1 is MDHEN and CDR2 is SYDVKM. CDR3 length equals 14 residues. CDR3 region: CASSLGYGRLEAFF. The CDR3 nucleotides read TGTGCCAGCAGTTTAGGATACGGGCGGCTTGAAGCTTTCTTT. Full variable domain (rest looked up from reference TRBV28 and TRBJ1-1): DVKVTQSSRYLVKRTGEKVFLECVQDMDHENMFWYRQDPGLGLRLIYFSYDVKMKEKGDIPEGYSVSREKKERFSLILESASTNQTSMYLCASSLGYGRLEAFFGQGTRLTVV.

V is TRBV4-1 and J is TRBJ1-5; D is unclear. The CDR3 contains 15 residues. V shed 2 bases and J shed 2 bases, with 10 bases lying between them. Germline V gene lookup returns CDR1 MGHRA and CDR2 YSYEKL. The CDR3 nucleotides are TGCGCCAGCAGCCAAAGAGGAGTTGGCAATCAGCCCCAGCATTTT. Encoded protein: CASSQRGVGNQPQHF.

The chain recombines TRBV7-9 with TRBJ2-7, with TRBD1 matching over 7 bases. Trimming cost V 5 bases and J 0 bases; bases outside gene matches: 16. The CDR3 extends over 18 amino acids. Germline values: CDR1 SEHNR, CDR2 FQNEAQ (reference sequence). The CDR3 sequence: CASSPPEWTGSRSYEQYF. Here the CDR3 DNA reads TGTGCCAGCAGCCCCCCGGAGTGGACAGGTTCTCGCTCCTACGAGCAGTACTTC.

The chain couples TRBV5-1 to TRBJ2-7; 9 nucleotides agree with TRBD2. This CDR3 contains 14 residues. Looked up from germline, CDR1 is SGHRS and CDR2 is YFSETQ. With 2 bases clipped from V and 0 bases from J, the junction kept 0 bases outside the gene matches. The CDR3 loop is CASSLAGGSYEQYF. Here the CDR3 DNA reads TGCGCCAGCAGCTTAGCGGGGGGCTCCTACGAGCAGTACTTC.